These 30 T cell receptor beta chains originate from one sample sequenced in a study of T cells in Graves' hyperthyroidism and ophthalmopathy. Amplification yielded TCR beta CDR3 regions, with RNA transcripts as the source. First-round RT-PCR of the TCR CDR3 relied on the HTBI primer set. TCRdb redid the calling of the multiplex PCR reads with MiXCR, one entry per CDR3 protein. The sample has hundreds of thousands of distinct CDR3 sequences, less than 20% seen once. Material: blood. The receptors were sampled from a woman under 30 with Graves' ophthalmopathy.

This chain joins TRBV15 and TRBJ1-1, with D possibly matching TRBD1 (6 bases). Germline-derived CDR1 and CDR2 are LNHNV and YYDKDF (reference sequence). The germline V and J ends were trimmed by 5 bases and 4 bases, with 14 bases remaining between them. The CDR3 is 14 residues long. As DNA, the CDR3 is TGTGCCACCAGCGAACACGCCAGGGGCACTGAAGCTTTCTTT. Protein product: CATSEHARGTEAFF.

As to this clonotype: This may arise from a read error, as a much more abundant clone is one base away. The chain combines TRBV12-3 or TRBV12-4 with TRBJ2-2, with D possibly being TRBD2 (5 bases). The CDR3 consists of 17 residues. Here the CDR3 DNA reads TGTGCCAGCAGAAAGGAACTGGTCCGAACGAACACCGGGGAGCTGTCTTTT. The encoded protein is CASRKELVRTNTGELSF.

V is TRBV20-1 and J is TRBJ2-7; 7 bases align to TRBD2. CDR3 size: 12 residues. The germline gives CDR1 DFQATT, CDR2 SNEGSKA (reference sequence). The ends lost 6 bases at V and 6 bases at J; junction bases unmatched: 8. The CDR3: CSAPRDYREQYF. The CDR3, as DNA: TGCAGTGCCCCTAGGGACTATCGCGAGCAGTACTTC.

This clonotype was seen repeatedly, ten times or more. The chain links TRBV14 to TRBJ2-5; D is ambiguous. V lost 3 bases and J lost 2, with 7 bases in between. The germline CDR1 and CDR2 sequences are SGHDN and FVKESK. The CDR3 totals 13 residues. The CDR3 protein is CASSQGGQETQYF. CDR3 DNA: TGTGCCAGCAGCCAGGGCGGACAAGAGACCCAGTACTTC.

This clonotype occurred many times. CDR3 sequence (DNA): TGTGCCAGCAGGGCGGGACAGGAGTATGGCTACACCTTC. This sequence encodes CASRAGQEYGYTF. The chain links TRBV28 to TRBJ1-2; 8 bases align to TRBD1. In germline, CDR1 is MDHEN, CDR2 SYDVKM. CDR3 size: 13 residues. V shed 6 bases and J 5 bases; nucleotides not matched to a gene: 5.

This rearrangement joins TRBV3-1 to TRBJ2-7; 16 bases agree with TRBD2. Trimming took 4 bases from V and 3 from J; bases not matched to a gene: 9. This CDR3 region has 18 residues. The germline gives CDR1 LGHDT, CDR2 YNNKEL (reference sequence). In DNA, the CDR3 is TGTGCCAGCAGCCTGAGAGGGACTAGCGGGGGGGCGGTCTACGAGCAGTACTTC. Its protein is CASSLRGTSGGAVYEQYF.

The CDR3 DNA is TGTGCCAGCAGTTTTTCTACAGGGGGAAGTCGGCAGCCCCAGCATTTT. Translating it yields CASSFSTGGSRQPQHF. The rearrangement links TRBV28 to TRBJ1-5; 8 nucleotides agree with TRBD1. Germline CDR1 reads MDHEN; CDR2 reads SYDVKM. The J segment lost 7 bases and the V segment lost 3 bases, leaving 11 bases of the junction unmatched. The CDR3 is 16 amino acids.

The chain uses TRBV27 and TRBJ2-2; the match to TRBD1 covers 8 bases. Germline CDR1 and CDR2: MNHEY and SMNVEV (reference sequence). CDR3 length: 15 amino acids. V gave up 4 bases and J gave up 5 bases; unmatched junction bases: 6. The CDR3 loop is CASSSGQGLTGELFF. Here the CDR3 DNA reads TGTGCCAGCAGTTCCGGACAGGGTCTAACCGGGGAGCTGTTTTTT.

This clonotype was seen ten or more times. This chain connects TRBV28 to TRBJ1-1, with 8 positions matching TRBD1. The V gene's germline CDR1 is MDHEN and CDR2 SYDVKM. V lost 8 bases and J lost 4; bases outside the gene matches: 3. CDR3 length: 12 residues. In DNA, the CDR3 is TGTGCCAGCTCACAGGGGGGCACTGAAGCTTTCTTT. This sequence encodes CASSQGGTEAFF.

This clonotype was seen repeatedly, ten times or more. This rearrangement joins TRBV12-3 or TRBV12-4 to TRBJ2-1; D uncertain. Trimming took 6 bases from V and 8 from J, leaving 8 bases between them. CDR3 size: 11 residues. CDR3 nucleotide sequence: TGTGCCAGCAGCCCCCTGCATGAGCAGTTCTTC. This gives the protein CASSPLHEQFF.

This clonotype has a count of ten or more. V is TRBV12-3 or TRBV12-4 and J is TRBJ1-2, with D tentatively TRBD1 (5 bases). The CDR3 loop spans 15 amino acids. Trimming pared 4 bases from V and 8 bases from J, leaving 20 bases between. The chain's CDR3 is CASSSLVQAGGGYTF. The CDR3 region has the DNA TGTGCCAGCAGTTCCCTAGTACAGGCGGGAGGAGGCTACACCTTC.

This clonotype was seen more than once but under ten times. The DNA for the CDR3 is TGCGCCAGCAGCCAAGAACCGGGACTAGCGTACACAGATACGCAGTATTTT. Its protein is CASSQEPGLAYTDTQYF. The chain employs TRBV4-1 and TRBJ2-3; 10 nucleotides match TRBD2. Germline V gene data show CDR1 as MGHRA and CDR2 as YSYEKL. The CDR3 runs 17 residues. The V and J ends lost 0 bases and 2 bases, in that order; junction bases with no gene match: 5.

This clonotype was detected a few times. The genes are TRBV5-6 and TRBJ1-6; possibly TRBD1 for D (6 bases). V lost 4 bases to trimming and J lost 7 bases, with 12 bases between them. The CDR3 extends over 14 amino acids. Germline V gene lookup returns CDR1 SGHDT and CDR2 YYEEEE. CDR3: CASSHTGTNSPLHF. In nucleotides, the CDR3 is TGTGCCAGCAGCCACACAGGGACCAATTCACCCCTCCACTTT. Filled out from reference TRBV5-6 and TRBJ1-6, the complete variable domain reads DAGVTQSPTHLIKTRGQQVTLRCSPKSGHDTVSWYQQALGQGPQFIFQYYEEEERQRGNFPDRFSGHQFPNYSSELNVNALLLGDSALYLCASSHTGTNSPLHFGNGTRLTVT.

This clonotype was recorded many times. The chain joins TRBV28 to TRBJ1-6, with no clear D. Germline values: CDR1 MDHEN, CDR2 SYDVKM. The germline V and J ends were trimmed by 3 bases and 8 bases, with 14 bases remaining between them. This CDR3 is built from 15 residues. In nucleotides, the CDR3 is TGTGCCAGCAGTTTTTCGGGCTTCGGGGATTCACCCCTCCACTTT. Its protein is CASSFSGFGDSPLHF. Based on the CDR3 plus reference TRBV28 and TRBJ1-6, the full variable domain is DVKVTQSSRYLVKRTGEKVFLECVQDMDHENMFWYRQDPGLGLRLIYFSYDVKMKEKGDIPEGYSVSREKKERFSLILESASTNQTSMYLCASSFSGFGDSPLHFGNGTRLTVT.

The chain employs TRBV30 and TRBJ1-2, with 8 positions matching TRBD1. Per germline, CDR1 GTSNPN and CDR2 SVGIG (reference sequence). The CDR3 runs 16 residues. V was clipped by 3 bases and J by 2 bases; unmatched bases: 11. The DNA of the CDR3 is TGTGCCTGGAGCCAACACCGACAGGGGTTAAACTATGGCTACACCTTC. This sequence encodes CAWSQHRQGLNYGYTF.

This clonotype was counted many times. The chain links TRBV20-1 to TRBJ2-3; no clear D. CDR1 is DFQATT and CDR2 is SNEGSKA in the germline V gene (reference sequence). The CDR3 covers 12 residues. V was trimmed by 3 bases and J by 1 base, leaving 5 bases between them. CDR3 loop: CSARLGTDTQYF. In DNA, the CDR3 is TGCAGTGCTAGGTTGGGCACAGATACGCAGTATTTT.

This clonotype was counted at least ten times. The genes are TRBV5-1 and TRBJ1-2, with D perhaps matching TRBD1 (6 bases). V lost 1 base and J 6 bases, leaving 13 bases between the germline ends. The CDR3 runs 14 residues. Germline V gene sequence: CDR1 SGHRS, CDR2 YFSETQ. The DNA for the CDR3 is TGCGCCAGCAGCTTGAGACAGGCCACCCATGGCTACACCTTC. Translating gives CASSLRQATHGYTF.

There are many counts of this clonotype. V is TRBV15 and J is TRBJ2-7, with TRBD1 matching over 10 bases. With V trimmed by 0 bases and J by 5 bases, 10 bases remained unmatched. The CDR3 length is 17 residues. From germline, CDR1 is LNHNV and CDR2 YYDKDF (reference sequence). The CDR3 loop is CATSRDPIGTGADEQYF. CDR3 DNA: TGTGCCACCAGCAGAGATCCCATCGGGACAGGGGCTGACGAGCAGTACTTC.

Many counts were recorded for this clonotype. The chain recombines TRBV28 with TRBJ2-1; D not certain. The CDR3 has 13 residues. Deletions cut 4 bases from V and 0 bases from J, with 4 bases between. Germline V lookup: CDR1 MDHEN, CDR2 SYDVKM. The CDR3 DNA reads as TGTGCCAGCAGTTACAGCTCCTACAATGAGCAGTTCTTC. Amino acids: CASSYSSYNEQFF.

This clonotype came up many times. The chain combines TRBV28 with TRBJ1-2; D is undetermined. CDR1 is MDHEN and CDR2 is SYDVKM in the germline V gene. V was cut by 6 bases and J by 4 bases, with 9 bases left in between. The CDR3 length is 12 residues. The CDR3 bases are TGTGCCAGCAGCCCGCAACTCTATGGCTACACCTTC. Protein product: CASSPQLYGYTF.

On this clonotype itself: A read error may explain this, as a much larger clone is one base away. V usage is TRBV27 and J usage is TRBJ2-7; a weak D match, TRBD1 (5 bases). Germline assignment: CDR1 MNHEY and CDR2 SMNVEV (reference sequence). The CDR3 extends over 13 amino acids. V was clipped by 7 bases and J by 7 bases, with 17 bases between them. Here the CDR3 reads CASNWKWGKEQYF. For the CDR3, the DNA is TGTGCCAGCAATTGGAAGTGGGGCAAGGAGCAGTACTTC.

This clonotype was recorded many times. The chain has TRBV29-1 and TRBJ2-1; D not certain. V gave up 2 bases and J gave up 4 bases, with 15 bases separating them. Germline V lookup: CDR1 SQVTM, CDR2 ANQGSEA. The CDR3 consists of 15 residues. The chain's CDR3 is CSVESEGKIYNEQFF. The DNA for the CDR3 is TGCAGCGTTGAAAGCGAAGGGAAGATATACAATGAGCAGTTCTTC.

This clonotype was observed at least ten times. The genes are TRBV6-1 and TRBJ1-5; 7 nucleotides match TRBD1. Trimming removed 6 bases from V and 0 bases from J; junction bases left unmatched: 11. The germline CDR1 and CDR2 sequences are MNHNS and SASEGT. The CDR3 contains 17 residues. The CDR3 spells CASRHGQAVYSNQPQHF. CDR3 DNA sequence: TGTGCCAGCAGACACGGACAGGCCGTTTATAGCAATCAGCCCCAGCATTTT.

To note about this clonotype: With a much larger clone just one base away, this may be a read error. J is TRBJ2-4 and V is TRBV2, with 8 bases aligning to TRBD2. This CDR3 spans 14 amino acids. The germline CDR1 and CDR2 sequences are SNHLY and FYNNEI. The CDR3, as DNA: TGTGCCCGCCAGGGTAGCGGGGCTAAAAACATTCGGTACTTC. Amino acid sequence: CARQGSGAKNIRYF.

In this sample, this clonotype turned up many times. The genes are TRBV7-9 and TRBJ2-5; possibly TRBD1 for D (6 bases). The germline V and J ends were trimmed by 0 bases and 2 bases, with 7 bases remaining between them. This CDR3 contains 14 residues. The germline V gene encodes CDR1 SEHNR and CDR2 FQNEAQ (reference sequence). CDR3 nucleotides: TGTGCCAGCAGCTTAGCAAGGGGGCAAGAGACCCAGTACTTC. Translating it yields CASSLARGQETQYF.

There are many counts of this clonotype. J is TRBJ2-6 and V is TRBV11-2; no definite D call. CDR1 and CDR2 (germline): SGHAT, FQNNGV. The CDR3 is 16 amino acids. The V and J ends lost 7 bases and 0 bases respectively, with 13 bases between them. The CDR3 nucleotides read TGTGCCAGCATCCGCGGTTGGCGCTCTGGGGCCAACGTCCTGACTTTC. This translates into CASIRGWRSGANVLTF.

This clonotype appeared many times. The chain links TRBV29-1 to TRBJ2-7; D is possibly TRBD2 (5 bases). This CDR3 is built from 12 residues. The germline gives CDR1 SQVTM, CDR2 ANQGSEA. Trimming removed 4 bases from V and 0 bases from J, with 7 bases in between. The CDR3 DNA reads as TGCAGCGTTGTCCGGGACTCCTACGAGCAGTACTTC. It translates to CSVVRDSYEQYF.

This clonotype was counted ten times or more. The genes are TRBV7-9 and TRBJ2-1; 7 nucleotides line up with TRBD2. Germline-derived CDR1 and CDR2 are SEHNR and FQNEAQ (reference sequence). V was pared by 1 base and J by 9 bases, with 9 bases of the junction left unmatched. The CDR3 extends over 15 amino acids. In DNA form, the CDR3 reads TGTGCCAGCAGCTTAGGGCTAGCGGAGAGGAGTGAGCAGTTCTTC. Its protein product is CASSLGLAERSEQFF. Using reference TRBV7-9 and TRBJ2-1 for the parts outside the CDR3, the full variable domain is DTGVSQNPRHKITKRGQNVTFRCDPISEHNRLYWYRQTLGQGPEFLTYFQNEAQLEKSRLLSDRFSAERPKGSFSTLEIQRTEQGDSAMYLCASSLGLAERSEQFFGPGTRLTVL.

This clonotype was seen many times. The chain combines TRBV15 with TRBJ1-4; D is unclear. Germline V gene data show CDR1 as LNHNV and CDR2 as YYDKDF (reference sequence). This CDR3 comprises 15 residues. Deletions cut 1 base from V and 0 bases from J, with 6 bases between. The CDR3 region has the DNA TGTGCCACCAGCAGAGCCTCCACAACTAATGAAAAACTGTTTTTT. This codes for CATSRASTTNEKLFF.

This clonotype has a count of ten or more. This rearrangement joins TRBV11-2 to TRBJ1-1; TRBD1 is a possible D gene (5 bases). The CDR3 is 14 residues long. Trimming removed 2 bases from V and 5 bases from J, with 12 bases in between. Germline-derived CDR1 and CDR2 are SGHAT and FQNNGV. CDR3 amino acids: CASSLIPGGTEAFF. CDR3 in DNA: TGTGCCAGCAGCTTAATCCCGGGGGGGACTGAAGCTTTCTTT. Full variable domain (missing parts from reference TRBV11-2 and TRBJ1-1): EAGVAQSPRYKIIEKRQSVAFWCNPISGHATLYWYQQILGQGPKLLIQFQNNGVVDDSQLPKDRFSAERLKGVDSTLKIQPAKLEDSAVYLCASSLIPGGTEAFFGQGTRLTVV.